Below, 10 T cell receptor beta chains from the same sample are listed, as sequenced in a study of vaccination effects on CD4 cells after COVID-19. Prior to sequencing, the ViraFEST assay stimulated PBMC with viral peptide pools, which expanded the antigen-specific CD4+ T cells. The culture ran for 10 days before CD4+ T cells were isolated. Vaccine recipients had no previous SARS-CoV-2 infection; their nucleocapsid antibodies were negative. These receptors' antigens are unknown. The repertoire was sequenced with immunoSEQ multiplex PCR; TCRdb's copy has only in-frame clones and lacks some. The sample carries around 60,000 clones, around 76% recorded once. Sequencing used CD4+ T cells from PBMCs cultured with HCoV-NL63 spike peptides, obtained before COVID-19 vaccination. The receptors stem from a human donor who received a COVID-19 vaccine.

The V and J genes are TRBV5-6 and TRBJ2-2; 8 nucleotides line up with TRBD1. Trimming cost V 4 bases and J 7 bases; bases outside gene matches: 12. Germline V lookup: CDR1 SGHDT, CDR2 YYEEEE. The CDR3 loop spans 16 amino acids. CDR3 protein: CASSLRQGWLDGELFF. In DNA form, the CDR3 reads TGTGCCAGCAGCCTACGACAGGGGTGGTTGGACGGGGAGCTGTTTTTT.

V and J are TRBV19 and TRBJ2-3; TRBD2 is a possible D gene (5 bases). V lost 7 bases and J 2 bases, leaving 13 bases between the germline ends. Per the germline V gene, CDR1 is LNHDA and CDR2 is SQIVND (reference sequence). The CDR3 has 14 amino acids. This CDR3 is CASTRRSFTDTQYF. CDR3 DNA: TGTGCCAGTACCCGGAGGAGTTTCACAGATACGCAGTATTTT.

In this sample, this clone turned up a few times. The chain couples TRBV7-2 to TRBJ1-5; D gene ambiguous. This CDR3 contains 13 residues. The germline CDR1 and CDR2 sequences are SGHTA and FQGNSA. The V and J ends lost 1 base and 0 bases respectively, with 1 base between them. CDR3 nucleotide sequence: TGTGCCAGCAGCTTAGATAGCAATCAGCCCCAGCATTTT. Protein product: CASSLDSNQPQHF.

This clone was detected ten times or more. The genes are TRBV5-4 and TRBJ2-3, with TRBD2 matching over 7 bases. The V segment lost 4 bases and the J segment 6 bases; nucleotides outside the gene matches: 17. This CDR3 contains 17 residues. Germline CDR1 and CDR2: SGHNT and YYREEE (reference sequence). The CDR3, as DNA: TGTGCCAGCAGCCGCAACAGCGGGGATCCCCTGGGGGATACGCAGTATTTT. Its protein is CASSRNSGDPLGDTQYF.

The genes are TRBV2 and TRBJ1-3; 7 nucleotides match TRBD1. There are 15 residues in the CDR3. Germline V gene data show CDR1 as SNHLY and CDR2 as FYNNEI. The V gene end was trimmed by 6 bases and the J gene end by 3 bases; junction bases not matched to a gene: 8. The CDR3, as DNA: TGTGCCAGCAGGAACCGTGACAGGGATGGAAACACCATATATTTT. Protein product: CASRNRDRDGNTIYF.

The chain recombines TRBV20-1 with TRBJ2-3, with D unclear. V was shortened by 4 bases and J by 5 bases, with 7 bases between the two germline ends. Germline values: CDR1 DFQATT, CDR2 SNEGSKA (reference sequence). The CDR3 runs 11 residues. Written as DNA, the CDR3 is TGCAGTGCTATTTCAGGAGATACGCAGTATTTT. Translation: CSAISGDTQYF.

The chain couples TRBV10-1 to TRBJ2-2; a weak D match, TRBD1 (6 bases). Trimming left V 3 bases short and J 6 bases short, with 14 bases between. Germline V gives CDR1 WNHNN, CDR2 SYGVQD (reference sequence). The CDR3 runs 15 residues. Here the CDR3 reads CASSDTGKVAGELFF. The CDR3 region has the DNA TGCGCCAGCAGTGACACAGGGAAGGTCGCCGGGGAGCTGTTTTTT.

The chain carries TRBV28 and TRBJ1-6; possible D gene TRBD1, 5 bases. The V end was cut by 7 bases, the J end by 7 bases, with 11 bases between. Germline-derived CDR1 and CDR2 are MDHEN and SYDVKM. The CDR3 length is 13 residues. DNA of the CDR3: TGTGCCAGCACTGAGGGGTGGAATTCACCCCTCCACTTT. It is translated as CASTEGWNSPLHF.

The V gene is TRBV5-1, the J gene TRBJ2-1; 9 positions match TRBD1. This CDR3 spans 15 amino acids. Germline V gives CDR1 SGHRS, CDR2 YFSETQ. J was trimmed by 1 base and V by 4 bases; bases with no gene match: 3. DNA of the CDR3: TGCGCCAGCAGCATACAGGGGGCATCCTACAATGAGCAGTTCTTC. Translation: CASSIQGASYNEQFF.

This clone showed up just a few times. This chain links TRBV5-1 with TRBJ1-5; D is perhaps TRBD1 (5 bases). The CDR3 totals 15 residues. CDR1 SGHRS and CDR2 YFSETQ come from the germline V gene. Trimming left V 5 bases short and J 0 bases short, with 12 bases between. CDR3 amino acids: CASSWGDVSNQPQHF. The CDR3 DNA follows: TGCGCCAGCAGTTGGGGGGACGTTAGCAATCAGCCCCAGCATTTT.